This entry lists 17 T cell receptor beta chains sequenced from one sample in a study of blood T cell repertoires in COVID-19 (dated by TCRdb to the early 2020s). Libraries were built with the immunoSEQ multiplex PCR assay. Imported from immuneACCESS, the table was reduced by TCRdb to in-frame sequences with V and J called. These copies leave out some clones; in studies compared against another copy, an unresolved V gene accounts for under half, and the cause of the remainder is not known. The sample profile shows roughly 66,000 clones; about nine tenths of them were found once. The ten largest clones take up under 15% of the sample. The sequenced material came from peripheral blood. These receptor sequences come from a human donor with active COVID-19. The donor label of this sample is uncertain.

The chain links TRBV19 to TRBJ1-2, with D possibly being TRBD1 (5 bases). CDR3 length: 14 residues. Trimming removed 4 bases at V and 5 bases at J, with 14 bases between. The germline CDR1 and CDR2 sequences are LNHDA and SQIVND (reference sequence). The CDR3 spells CASSSFDSLYGYTF. CDR3 nucleotides: TGTGCCAGTAGTAGCTTCGACAGTTTATATGGCTACACCTTC.

The genes are TRBV7-2 and TRBJ2-7; tentative D call: TRBD1 (6 bases). The ends were cut back, 3 bases at V and 0 bases at J, with 15 bases in the middle. Germline assignment: CDR1 SGHTA and CDR2 FQGNSA. This CDR3 comprises 16 residues. CDR3 protein: CASSLSGVFGSYEQYF. For the CDR3, the DNA is TGTGCCAGCAGCTTGTCAGGGGTGTTTGGCTCCTACGAGCAGTACTTC.

The rearrangement joins TRBV7-2 to TRBJ2-3, with D perhaps TRBD1 (7 bases). CDR3 length: 14 amino acids. V was shortened by 5 bases and J by 5 bases, with 14 bases between the two germline ends. Germline V lookup: CDR1 SGHTA, CDR2 FQGNSA. The CDR3 is CASSPSQGGDTQYF. As DNA, the CDR3 is TGTGCCAGCAGCCCAAGCCAGGGGGGAGATACGCAGTATTTT.

The V and J genes are TRBV9 and TRBJ2-7; 10 bases are shared with TRBD2. The CDR3 length is 16 residues. Looked up from germline, CDR1 is SGDLS and CDR2 is YYNGEE. V trimming: 4 bases; J trimming: 2 bases; junction bases outside the gene matches: 9. CDR3 in amino acids: CASSPSGLADAYEQYF. CDR3 bases: TGTGCCAGCAGCCCCTCCGGACTAGCGGACGCCTACGAGCAGTACTTC.

In this sample, this clone turned up once. This chain links TRBV29-1 with TRBJ1-2, with 7 bases aligning to TRBD1. The CDR3 runs to 15 residues. Germline CDR1 reads SQVTM; CDR2 reads ANQGSEA. Trimming took 3 bases from V and 2 from J; bases not matched to a gene: 9. The CDR3 protein is CSVDPPGGGNYGYTF. CDR3 nucleotide sequence: TGCAGCGTTGATCCTCCGGGAGGGGGCAACTATGGCTACACCTTC.

CDR3 coding DNA: TGTGCCACCAGTGTCATCGGGGAGACCCAGTACTTC. Translating gives CATSVIGETQYF. The chain has TRBV24-1 and TRBJ2-5; unclear D gene. The CDR3 has 12 amino acids. The germline CDR1 and CDR2 sequences are KGHDR and SFDVKD. Between the trimmed V and J ends, which lost 5 bases and 5 bases, there was a span of 8 bases.

The rearrangement joins TRBV4-2 to TRBJ1-5, with D possibly TRBD1 on 5 matching bases. Trimming removed 1 base from V and 7 bases from J, with 14 bases in between. Germline V gene sequence: CDR1 LGHNA, CDR2 YNFKEQ. CDR3 length: 15 amino acids. The CDR3 loop is CASSQVLGAGQPQHF. CDR3 nucleotides: TGTGCCAGCAGCCAAGTGTTAGGGGCCGGGCAGCCCCAGCATTTT.

This clone was counted once. V gene TRBV6-5 combines with J gene TRBJ2-5; 7 nucleotides line up with TRBD2. V shed 2 bases and J 1 base; nucleotides not matched to a gene: 1. The CDR3 sequence is 14 residues long. Looked up from germline, CDR1 is MNHEY and CDR2 is SVGAGI. The CDR3 protein is CASSYPGGQETQYF. In nucleotides, the CDR3 is TGTGCCAGCAGTTACCCGGGGGGCCAAGAGACCCAGTACTTC.

The chain has TRBV6-4 and TRBJ2-3; possible D gene TRBD1, 6 bases. The ends were cut back, 5 bases at V and 2 bases at J, with 11 bases in the middle. The germline CDR1 and CDR2 sequences are MRHNA and SNTAGT. The CDR3 is 14 residues long. The CDR3 sequence is CASSLDRNTDTQYF. In DNA form, the CDR3 reads TGTGCCAGCAGTTTAGACAGGAACACAGATACGCAGTATTTT.

The chain has TRBV28 and TRBJ1-2; D perhaps matches TRBD1 (5 bases). Trimming removed 4 bases from V and 6 bases from J, with 24 bases in between. The CDR3 contains 17 residues. Germline V gene lookup returns CDR1 MDHEN and CDR2 SYDVKM. The CDR3 region has the DNA TGTGCCAGCAGTTCCCCGGGGGGAGGGGACTTAATCCATGGCTACACCTTC. Its translation is CASSSPGGGDLIHGYTF.

As regards this clone: The junction and the germline gene differ at one end; a read error may be behind it. The V call is TRBV24-1, the J call TRBJ2-1; weak D call: TRBD2 (6 bases). This CDR3 has 15 amino acids. The germline V gene has CDR1 KGHDR and CDR2 SFDVKD. The CDR3 nucleotides read TGTGCCACCAGTGACCCAACTAGCTCCCACAATGAGCAGTTCTTC. This sequence encodes CATSDPTSSHNEQFF.

The rearrangement uses TRBV7-2 and TRBJ1-2; D may be TRBD1 (6 bases). The CDR3 is made up of 13 amino acids. Per the germline V gene, CDR1 is SGHTA and CDR2 is FQGNSA. V lost 5 bases and J lost 7, with 14 bases in between. The CDR3 loop reads CASSAEPGAGYTF. The CDR3 DNA is TGTGCCAGCAGCGCGGAGCCAGGGGCTGGCTACACCTTC.

CDR3 DNA: TGTGCCAGCAGTCCAAGGGGCAGTACCTACGAGCAGTACTTC. This sequence encodes CASSPRGSTYEQYF. The chain carries TRBV28 and TRBJ2-7, with D tentatively TRBD1 (5 bases). The CDR3 extends over 14 amino acids. Germline V lookup: CDR1 MDHEN, CDR2 SYDVKM. V gave up 5 bases and J gave up 2 bases, with 13 bases separating them.

This clone was recorded a few times. V usage is TRBV11-2 and J usage is TRBJ1-6; tentative D call: TRBD1 (6 bases). CDR1 is SGHAT and CDR2 is FQNNGV in the germline V gene. This CDR3 has 15 residues. V gave up 5 bases and J gave up 10 bases, with 18 bases separating them. In nucleotides, the CDR3 is TGTGCCAGCAGCCCACTCAGGGGTCTGGGGTCACCCCTCCACTTT. Translated: CASSPLRGLGSPLHF.

J is TRBJ2-7 and V is TRBV5-1; D uncertain. The length of the CDR3 is 13 residues. Per the germline V gene, CDR1 is SGHRS and CDR2 is YFSETQ. With 0 bases removed from V and 0 bases from J, the gap between germline ends came to 4 bases. The DNA for the CDR3 is TGCGCCAGCAGCTTGGGACACTCCTACGAGCAGTACTTC. It translates to CASSLGHSYEQYF.

This clone came up once. The chain links TRBV6-5 to TRBJ1-4, with TRBD1 as a possible D gene (5 bases). Germline-derived CDR1 and CDR2 are MNHEY and SVGAGI. The CDR3 is 14 residues long. V gave up 4 bases and J gave up 7 bases, with 13 bases separating them. The DNA for the CDR3 is TGTGCCAGCAGTTTGCTGGGGCAAGTTGAAAAACTGTTTTTT. It yields the protein CASSLLGQVEKLFF.

The genes are TRBV14 and TRBJ2-7; D perhaps matches TRBD1 (5 bases). Trimming left V 1 base short and J 7 bases short, with 11 bases between. Germline CDR1 reads SGHDN; CDR2 reads FVKESK. The CDR3 runs 13 residues. The CDR3 here is CASSQVGAGEQYF. As DNA, the CDR3 is TGTGCCAGCAGCCAAGTAGGGGCCGGGGAGCAGTACTTC.